A selection of T cell receptor beta chains follows, all from one sample in a study of T cell responses to AZD1222 COVID-19 vaccine. Only in-frame clones appear in the TCRdb table, and some are missing; sequencing was by immunoSEQ multiplex PCR. The table has some 110,000 clones, about 88% seen once. The sequences come from peripheral blood, collected 28 days after the second AZD1222 dose. Receptors were obtained from an adult who received the AZD1222 COVID-19 vaccine. The CDR3 runs from the conserved cysteine through the conserved F or W. Fields, in order: J gene, clone size, V gene, D gene, CDR3 DNA, CDR3 protein. A D gene is named only where the DNA matches it firmly. Some rows mark clone size as missing; the rest say once, few, many or name a class of expanded clone.

TRBJ2-3,NA,TRBV6-4,NA,TGTGCCAGCAGTGAGGCCAGCACAGATACGCAGTATTTT,CASSEASTDTQYF
TRBJ2-2,once,TRBV4-2,TRBD2,TGTGCCAGCAGCCAAGGGGCGGGAGCGGGCACCGGGGAGCTGTTTTTT,CASSQGAGAGTGELFF
TRBJ2-1,once,TRBV3-1/TRBV3-2,TRBD2,TGTGCCAGCGTCCCGGGACTAGCGGGAGACTACAATGAGCAGTTCTTC,CASVPGLAGDYNEQFF
TRBJ2-2,NA,TRBV7-3,TRBD1,TGTGCCAGCAGCTTAATATGGACAGGGATGAACACCGGGGAGCTGTTTTTT,CASSLIWTGMNTGELFF
TRBJ1-4,NA,TRBV5-5,NA,TGTGCCAGCAGCTTGGTGATTACAACTAATGAAAAACTGTTTTTT,CASSLVITTNEKLFF
TRBJ2-5,NA,TRBV6-5,TRBD2,TGTGCCAGCAGTTTCGGACTAGCGGGGGGGCAAGAGACCCAGTACTTC,CASSFGLAGGQETQYF
TRBJ1-5,NA,TRBV7-2,NA,TGTGCCAGCAGCCAATCGAATACAGGGCCCCAGCATTTT,CASSQSNTGPQHF
TRBJ1-6,NA,TRBV27,TRBD1,TGTGCCAGCAGTCGAGAGACAGGGCCAAATTCACCCCTCCACTTT,CASSRETGPNSPLHF
TRBJ2-5,NA,TRBV5-1,NA,TGCGCCAGCAGCTCGTACAGACAGGATACCCAGTACTTC,CASSSYRQDTQYF
TRBJ2-3,NA,TRBV12-5,TRBD1,TGTGCTAGTGGCCGGACAGGGGGCACAGATACGCAGTATTTT,CASGRTGGTDTQYF
TRBJ1-2,NA,TRBV28,NA,TGTGCCAGCAGTCCTTCATCAGGGGCCCTCAACTATGGCTACACCTTC,CASSPSSGALNYGYTF
TRBJ1-2,NA,TRBV27,NA,TGTGCCAGCAGTCCTAGGACAGAAGACAGCTACACCTTC,CASSPRTEDSYTF
TRBJ2-5,NA,TRBV11-1,TRBD1,TGTGCCAGCAGCTCGAAGGGACAGGTGGGCGAGACCCAGTACTTC,CASSSKGQVGETQYF
TRBJ2-5,NA,TRBV10-3,NA,TGTGCCATCACCGCACAGAAGGGGGGAGGGAGGGAGACCCAGTACTTC,CAITAQKGGGRETQYF
TRBJ2-5,NA,TRBV6-6,TRBD2,TGTGCCAGCAGTTACTCGGGACTAGCTGAAGAGACCCAGTACTTC,CASSYSGLAEETQYF
TRBJ1-5,NA,TRBV2,NA,TGTGCTAGCGAAGGACAGTTCAATCAGCCCCAGCATTTT,CASEGQFNQPQHF
TRBJ1-3,NA,TRBV9,NA,TGTGCCAGCAGCGTAGACCCGAATAGCTCTGGAAACACCATATATTTT,CASSVDPNSSGNTIYF
TRBJ1-1,medium-sized,TRBV29-1,NA,TGCAGCGTTGACCGGCAGGGACACACTGAAGCTTTCTTT,CSVDRQGHTEAFF
TRBJ1-2,NA,TRBV7-9,NA,TGTGCCAGCACACACCTAGGGGGGCCCTATGGCTACACCTTC,CASTHLGGPYGYTF
TRBJ1-1,NA,TRBV11-3,NA,TGTGCCAGCAGCTTAGATGCGGGGAACACTGAAGCTTTCTTT,CASSLDAGNTEAFF
TRBJ2-1,few,TRBV11-3,TRBD2,TGTGCCAGCAGCTTTGGGCTAGCGGGAGGCAACTACAATGAGCAGTTCTTC,CASSFGLAGGNYNEQFF
TRBJ1-1,NA,TRBV7-9,NA,TGTGCCAGCAGCTTAGCGGGGCCATTTAGGAGCACTGAAGCTTTCTTT,CASSLAGPFRSTEAFF
TRBJ1-1,NA,TRBV7-3,NA,TGTGCCAGCAGCCCGCTAGGGGGGAACACTGAAGCTTTCTTT,CASSPLGGNTEAFF
TRBJ1-2,NA,TRBV5-1,TRBD1,TGCGCCAGCAGCTTAGGGGGCAGCTATGGCTACACCTTC,CASSLGGSYGYTF
TRBJ1-2,once,TRBV6-5,NA,TGTGCCAGCAGCCGTGGAGAAGGCGGCTACACCTTC,CASSRGEGGYTF
TRBJ2-1,once,TRBV29-1,TRBD1,TGCAGCGATACAGGGGGATCGGGCTACAATGAGCAGTTCTTC,CSDTGGSGYNEQFF
TRBJ2-3,NA,TRBV7-2,TRBD1,TGTGCCAGCAGCCCCGGGACAGGGGGAACCGTGAGGCAGTATTTT,CASSPGTGGTVRQYF
TRBJ1-1,NA,TRBV7-2,NA,TGTGCCAGCAGCTCATTTAGGAACACTGAAGCTTTCTTT,CASSSFRNTEAFF
TRBJ1-3,NA,TRBV12-3/TRBV12-4,NA,TGTGCCAGCACTCTCCTGGACACCATATATTTT,CASTLLDTIYF
TRBJ2-1,NA,TRBV7-9,TRBD2,TGTGCCAGCAGCACCAGCGGGAGGGTTGAGCAGTTCTTC,CASSTSGRVEQFF
TRBJ1-1,NA,TRBV19,NA,TGTGCCAGTGACCTAGGGGAGAACACTGAAGCTTTCTTT,CASDLGENTEAFF
TRBJ2-1,NA,TRBV7-2,TRBD2,TGTGCCAGCAGCTTTAGCGGGAGCAATGAGCAGTTCTTC,CASSFSGSNEQFF
TRBJ2-1,NA,TRBV11-3,TRBD2,TGTGCCAGCAGCTTCGCACTAGCGGGAGGATTGTGGGGTGAGCAGTTCTTC,CASSFALAGGLWGEQFF
TRBJ2-1,NA,TRBV19,TRBD2,TGTGCCAGTAGTGCCGGGAGGGGAAAGCAGTTCTTC,CASSAGRGKQFF
TRBJ1-2,NA,TRBV12-3/TRBV12-4,NA,TGTGCCAGCACGATGGGAGGGACTGGCTACACCTTC,CASTMGGTGYTF
TRBJ2-3,NA,TRBV28,TRBD2,TGTGCCAGCAGTTCCCACCGACTAGCGGGAGGTTCAGATACGCAGTATTTT,CASSSHRLAGGSDTQYF
TRBJ1-1,NA,TRBV5-1,NA,TGCGCCAGCAGCTTCCCCACTATACTTGTCCCAAAGAACACTGAAGCTTTCTTT,CASSFPTILVPKNTEAFF
TRBJ1-1,NA,TRBV7-7,NA,TGTGCCAGCAGCTTCCCACCAGGGGTTGGCACTGAAGCTTTCTTT,CASSFPPGVGTEAFF
TRBJ2-1,NA,TRBV7-2,TRBD2,TGTGCCAGCAGCTTCGAAGCGGGGAACTACAATGAGCAGTTCTTC,CASSFEAGNYNEQFF
TRBJ2-1,NA,TRBV25-1,TRBD2,TGTGCCAGCAGTGGAGATGGGGCGGGAGGGCCGAGATACAATGAGCAGTTCTTC,CASSGDGAGGPRYNEQFF
TRBJ2-1,once,TRBV18,TRBD1,TGTGCCAGCTCAAATAGTAGGGGACAGGGTACAAGGAATGAGCAGTTCTTC,CASSNSRGQGTRNEQFF
TRBJ1-3,NA,TRBV25-1,NA,TGTGCCAGCAGTATAGTCTCTGGAAACACCATATATTTT,CASSIVSGNTIYF
TRBJ2-2,NA,TRBV10-3,NA,TGTGCCATCGGCCGGGACATGGACACCGGGGAGCTGTTTTTT,CAIGRDMDTGELFF
TRBJ2-5,NA,TRBV28,TRBD1,TGTGCCAGCAGTCTAAGGGGGACAGGGGGAGGAGAGACCCAGTACTTC,CASSLRGTGGGETQYF
TRBJ2-2,NA,TRBV11-3,NA,TGTGCCAGCAGCTTAGAGAGTACCTACCCGAACACCGGGGAGCTGTTTTTT,CASSLESTYPNTGELFF
TRBJ1-1,NA,TRBV4-1,NA,TGCGCCAGCAGCCAGGCAAGGGGTGTCGGGAGTCAAGCTTTCTTT,CASSQARGVGSQAFF
TRBJ2-7,NA,TRBV6-5,TRBD1,TGTGCCAGCAGTTACGGGACAGGGAACTCCTACGAGCAGTACTTC,CASSYGTGNSYEQYF
TRBJ1-4,NA,TRBV21-1,NA,TGTGCCAGCAGCAAAGATTTAAGGGGCCTTAATGAAAAACTGTTTTTT,CASSKDLRGLNEKLFF
TRBJ2-4,NA,TRBV19,NA,TGTGCCAGTAGTAAAGTGACCAGCGCGGGGCGAGGGGGAACCAAAAACATTCAGTACTTC,CASSKVTSAGRGGTKNIQYF
TRBJ2-7,NA,TRBV27,TRBD2,TGTGCCAGCAGTCCCACTAGCGGGGGCTACTACGAGCAGTACTTC,CASSPTSGGYYEQYF
TRBJ1-6,NA,TRBV6-5,NA,TGTGCCAGCAGTTACTCTGGGAGAATGGATTCACCCCTCCACTTT,CASSYSGRMDSPLHF
TRBJ2-7,NA,TRBV7-3,TRBD2,TGTGCCAGCAGCTTATATGCCCCTTCGGCAGCGGGGGAGCAGTACTTC,CASSLYAPSAAGEQYF
TRBJ2-2,NA,TRBV5-5,TRBD2,TGTGCCAGCAGCTTGGATCCGGGGGGCACCGGGGAGCTGTTTTTT,CASSLDPGGTGELFF
TRBJ2-1,NA,TRBV11-2,NA,TGTGCCAGCAGCCCCCAGGGACTTAGCTCCTACAATGAGCAGTTCTTC,CASSPQGLSSYNEQFF